The 32 T cell receptor beta chains in this list originate from one sample, sequenced in a study of CD8 T cells in Susac syndrome. RNA, at about 0.5 to 1 ug, was reverse transcribed with random hexamers. TCRdb used MiXCR to reprocess the immunoSEQ multiplex PCR reads, holding one entry per CDR3 protein. The profile covers 150,000 or so distinct CDR3 sequences, with just under 95% appearing a single time and 0.13% to 0.15% taken by the ten largest. Input material: CD4+ T cells from PBMCs. The receptor source for this set is a human donor with Susac syndrome.

The CDR3, as DNA: TGCGCCAGCAGCCAAGGGGCCTGGTTAGGCGGCACTGAAGCTTTCTTT. This codes for CASSQGAWLGGTEAFF. V gene TRBV4-1 combines with J gene TRBJ1-1; D is unclear. CDR3 length equals 16 residues. Germline V gene sequence: CDR1 MGHRA, CDR2 YSYEKL. V dropped 1 base and J dropped 4 bases, with 16 bases sitting between them.

The rearrangement links TRBV7-3 to TRBJ1-1; possible D gene TRBD1, 5 bases. The CDR3 contains 14 residues. The germline CDR1 and CDR2 sequences are SGHTA and FQGTGA. V was trimmed by 2 bases and J by 3 bases, leaving 10 bases between them. The CDR3 sequence: CASSLQGGDTEAFF. CDR3 nucleotide sequence: TGTGCCAGCAGCTTACAGGGAGGGGACACTGAAGCTTTCTTT. Filled out from reference TRBV7-3 and TRBJ1-1, the complete variable domain reads GAGVSQTPSNKVTEKGKYVELRCDPISGHTALYWYRQSLGQGPEFLIYFQGTGAADDSGLPNDRFFAVRPEGSVSTLKIQRTERGDSAVYLCASSLQGGDTEAFFGQGTRLTVV.

J is TRBJ2-3 and V is TRBV7-2; the match to TRBD2 covers 8 bases. V trimming: 1 base; J trimming: 4 bases; junction bases outside the gene matches: 7. The CDR3 runs 16 residues. Looked up from germline, CDR1 is SGHTA and CDR2 is FQGNSA. CDR3 loop: CASSLVGAGGADTQYF. The CDR3 bases are TGTGCCAGCAGCTTAGTTGGGGCGGGAGGTGCAGATACGCAGTATTTT.

The chain combines TRBV4-1 with TRBJ1-4, with 9 bases lining up with TRBD1. The CDR3 loop spans 15 amino acids. V was pared by 0 bases and J by 7 bases, with 3 bases of the junction left unmatched. Germline CDR1 reads MGHRA; CDR2 reads YSYEKL. CDR3 region: CASSQEGTGREKLFF. CDR3 nucleotides: TGCGCCAGCAGCCAAGAAGGGACAGGGCGTGAAAAACTGTTTTTT.

The rearrangement uses TRBV20-1 and TRBJ2-7; 12 bases align to TRBD2. The CDR3 sequence is 13 residues long. CDR1 and CDR2 (germline): DFQATT, SNEGSKA (reference sequence). The CDR3 nucleotides read TGCGGAGGAGAACTAGCGGGGGGCCGTATCCAGTACTTC. Its translation is CGGELAGGRIQYF.

V is TRBV28 and J is TRBJ1-5, with a possible D match to TRBD1 (5 bases). The germline CDR1 and CDR2 sequences are MDHEN and SYDVKM. The CDR3 spans 21 residues. V lost 1 base and J lost 0, with 25 bases in between. The CDR3 nucleotides are TGTGCCAGCAGTTTATTGGGGCAGACTAGCCCCAGAGGGCATAGCAATCAGCCCCAGCATTTT. It encodes CASSLLGQTSPRGHSNQPQHF.

The chain links TRBV4-1 to TRBJ2-7; 7 bases agree with TRBD1. The V segment lost 0 bases and the J segment 1 base; nucleotides outside the gene matches: 6. Germline V gives CDR1 MGHRA, CDR2 YSYEKL. The CDR3 length is 16 residues. CDR3 DNA: TGCGCCAGCAGCCAAGATCGCCGGGGACAGTCCTACGAGCAGTACTTC. Its translation: CASSQDRRGQSYEQYF.

This chain joins TRBV7-2 and TRBJ2-3, with TRBD1 matching 7 bases. The CDR3 is 15 residues long. V trimming: 2 bases; J trimming: 0 bases; junction bases outside the gene matches: 2. Germline V gene lookup returns CDR1 SGHTA and CDR2 FQGNSA. The CDR3 DNA follows: TGTGCCAGCAGCTTAAGGGGACAGAGCACAGATACGCAGTATTTT. Translated, it gives CASSLRGQSTDTQYF.

Here the CDR3 DNA reads TGTGCCAGCAGCATATCGGGACACAGCACAGATACGCAGTATTTT. This sequence encodes CASSISGHSTDTQYF. The genes are TRBV7-8 and TRBJ2-3; D might be TRBD1 (6 bases). Trimming left V 5 bases short and J 0 bases short, with 12 bases between. The CDR3 loop spans 15 amino acids. The germline gives CDR1 SGHVS, CDR2 FQNEAQ.

The CDR3 protein is CASSYARGQGYGYTF. The CDR3 DNA reads TGTGCCAGCAGTTACGCCCGGGGGCAAGGCTATGGCTACACCTTC. V is TRBV6-5 and J is TRBJ1-2, with a possible D match to TRBD1 (6 bases). CDR3 length: 15 amino acids. Germline loops: CDR1 MNHEY, CDR2 SVGAGI. Trimming removed 2 bases from V and 4 bases from J, with 14 bases in between.

The chain recombines TRBV29-1 with TRBJ1-1; maybe TRBD1 (5 bases). V was cut by 4 bases and J by 1 base, with 13 bases left in between. The CDR3 extends over 14 amino acids. In germline, CDR1 is SQVTM, CDR2 ANQGSEA. CDR3 nucleotides: TGCAGCGTTGTCCCACTCACAGGGAACACTGAAGCTTTCTTT. Amino acids: CSVVPLTGNTEAFF.

The chain carries TRBV20-1 and TRBJ2-5, with 11 bases matching TRBD2. V lost 7 bases and J lost 0; bases outside the gene matches: 16. The CDR3 is 18 residues long. In germline, CDR1 is DFQATT, CDR2 SNEGSKA (reference sequence). The CDR3 bases are TGCAGTGTATTGGTGTGGAGACTAGCGGGGAGCTACCAAGAGACCCAGTACTTC. Protein sequence: CSVLVWRLAGSYQETQYF.

The rearrangement uses TRBV5-1 and TRBJ2-2, with D possibly matching TRBD2 (5 bases). The CDR3 contains 14 residues. Germline V gene data show CDR1 as SGHRS and CDR2 as YFSETQ. V was trimmed by 7 bases and J by 5 bases, leaving 15 bases between them. The DNA of the CDR3 is TGCGCCAGCCTCCCCAGCGGTGGGACCGGGGAGCTGTTTTTT. Protein: CASLPSGGTGELFF.

The chain combines TRBV5-1 with TRBJ1-1, with D unresolved. This CDR3 has 14 residues. V lost 4 bases to trimming and J lost 2 bases, with 12 bases between them. Germline CDR1 is SGHRS and CDR2 is YFSETQ. CDR3 loop: CASSPWTDNTEAFF. For the CDR3, the DNA is TGCGCCAGCAGCCCCTGGACCGATAACACTGAAGCTTTCTTT.

The rearrangement joins TRBV6-5 to TRBJ2-3; 11 bases fit TRBD2. CDR1 and CDR2 from the germline V gene are MNHEY and SVGAGI. Unmatched junction bases numbered 5, after V lost 8 bases and J lost 1 base. CDR3 length: 15 residues. In nucleotides, the CDR3 is TGTGCCAGCGCGCTAGCGGGGGGACGCACAGATACGCAGTATTTT. This codes for CASALAGGRTDTQYF.

This clonotype appeared once. The rearrangement uses TRBV7-9 and TRBJ1-3; D ambiguous. CDR1 is SEHNR and CDR2 is FQNEAQ in the germline V gene (reference sequence). The CDR3 length is 13 residues. V was trimmed by 4 bases and J by 2 bases, leaving 6 bases between them. The CDR3 DNA sequence: TGTGCCAGCAGCTCAGGCCCTGGAAACACCATATATTTT. Its translation: CASSSGPGNTIYF.

The chain joins TRBV20-1 to TRBJ2-3; 14 bases line up with TRBD2. CDR3 length: 14 amino acids. Trimming took 6 bases from V and 6 from J; bases not matched to a gene: 5. The germline CDR1 and CDR2 sequences are DFQATT and SNEGSKA (reference sequence). The CDR3: CSAGLAGGSDTQYF. CDR3 coding DNA: TGCAGTGCCGGACTAGCGGGAGGATCCGATACGCAGTATTTT.

The rearrangement links TRBV9 to TRBJ1-2, with a tentative D call TRBD1 (5 bases). This CDR3 contains 14 residues. V lost 5 bases to trimming and J lost 8 bases, with 19 bases between them. Germline V gives CDR1 SGDLS, CDR2 YYNGEE. CDR3: CASRRDGGTGGYTF. DNA for the CDR3: TGTGCCAGCAGAAGGGACGGTGGGACCGGGGGCTACACCTTC.

This chain links TRBV15 with TRBJ2-2; 8 positions match TRBD2. The germline CDR1 and CDR2 sequences are LNHNV and YYDKDF (reference sequence). This CDR3 comprises 16 residues. J lost 6 bases, V lost 2 bases, and 8 bases had no gene match. The CDR3 loop is CATSRPGGRYSGELFF. The CDR3 DNA reads as TGTGCCACCAGCAGACCGGGGGGGCGTTATTCCGGGGAGCTGTTTTTT.

The V gene is TRBV20-1, the J gene TRBJ1-5; tentatively, D is TRBD1 (5 bases). Germline lookup yields CDR1 DFQATT and CDR2 SNEGSKA (reference sequence). The CDR3 is made up of 15 amino acids. V was pared by 3 bases and J by 7 bases, with 19 bases between. This chain's CDR3 is CSASFGAGTKQPQHF. The CDR3 DNA sequence: TGCAGTGCTAGTTTTGGGGCAGGGACTAAACAGCCCCAGCATTTT.

This clonotype was recorded a few times. This sequence joins TRBV3-1 and TRBJ2-7; D unclear. CDR3 length equals 12 residues. Trimming removed 6 bases from V and 2 bases from J, with 8 bases in between. Per the germline V gene, CDR1 is LGHDT and CDR2 is YNNKEL (reference sequence). The CDR3 DNA follows: TGTGCCAGCAGTAGGTCTACCTACGAGCAGTACTTC. Its translation: CASSRSTYEQYF.

The chain is built from TRBV3-1 and TRBJ1-2, with TRBD1 matching over 10 bases. Unmatched junction bases numbered 3, after V lost 4 bases and J lost 4 bases. Germline V gene sequence: CDR1 LGHDT, CDR2 YNNKEL (reference sequence). The CDR3 loop spans 14 amino acids. CDR3 protein: CASSLGTGVYGYTF. The CDR3 nucleotides read TGTGCCAGCAGCCTAGGGACAGGGGTCTATGGCTACACCTTC.

The chain carries TRBV5-1 and TRBJ2-5; 11 bases match TRBD1. J gave up 5 bases and V 0 bases, and 3 bases lay outside the gene matches. The CDR3 has 15 amino acids. Germline CDR1 is SGHRS and CDR2 is YFSETQ. CDR3 loop: CASSLEDRGRETQYF. The CDR3 DNA is TGCGCCAGCAGCTTGGAGGACAGGGGGCGGGAGACCCAGTACTTC.

V gene TRBV3-1 combines with J gene TRBJ2-6; TRBD2 is a possible D gene (6 bases). Germline V lookup: CDR1 LGHDT, CDR2 YNNKEL (reference sequence). The CDR3 is made up of 16 amino acids. V was clipped by 4 bases and J by 2 bases, with 12 bases between them. The CDR3 DNA reads as TGTGCCAGCAGCCTACCTTCGGGGGCTGGGGCCAACGTCCTGACTTTC. Its protein product is CASSLPSGAGANVLTF.

The V and J genes are TRBV24-1 and TRBJ2-1; tentatively, D is TRBD1 or TRBD2 (5 bases each). The CDR3 has 16 residues. Trimming removed 3 bases from V and 0 bases from J, with 11 bases in between. Per germline, CDR1 KGHDR and CDR2 SFDVKD. The CDR3 DNA reads as TGTGCCACCAGTGATAACAGGAGGAGCTCCTACAATGAGCAGTTCTTC. Its protein is CATSDNRRSSYNEQFF.

This chain uses TRBV7-2 with TRBJ2-7, with TRBD2 identical over 7 bases. Germline V lookup: CDR1 SGHTA, CDR2 FQGNSA. Trimming cost V 5 bases and J 1 base; bases outside gene matches: 2. There are 13 residues in the CDR3. CDR3 residues: CASSRGSSYEQYF. The DNA for the CDR3 is TGTGCCAGCAGCCGCGGGAGTTCCTACGAGCAGTACTTC.

This clonotype came up once. The chain employs TRBV20-1 and TRBJ2-5, with a weak D call TRBD1 (6 bases). The CDR3 is made up of 15 amino acids. The germline CDR1 and CDR2 sequences are DFQATT and SNEGSKA (reference sequence). Trimming took 6 bases from V and 0 from J, leaving 17 bases between them. The CDR3 region has the DNA TGCAGTGCCCGATCTTCGGGACAATACCAAGAGACCCAGTACTTC. Residues: CSARSSGQYQETQYF.

The genes are TRBV3-1 and TRBJ2-7; perhaps D is TRBD1 or TRBD2 (6 bases each). CDR1 is LGHDT, CDR2 YNNKEL, per germline (reference sequence). CDR3 size: 16 residues. Deletions cut 3 bases from V and 0 bases from J, with 15 bases between. The CDR3 reads CASSQGGQGGSYEQYF. In DNA form, the CDR3 reads TGTGCCAGCAGCCAGGGGGGCCAGGGAGGCTCCTACGAGCAGTACTTC.

DNA for the CDR3: TGTGCCAGCAGTGATGTCTGGACAGGGTCCTACGAGCAGTACTTC. This encodes CASSDVWTGSYEQYF. J is TRBJ2-7 and V is TRBV2; 8 bases are shared with TRBD1. J was trimmed by 1 base and V by 3 bases; bases with no gene match: 5. In germline, CDR1 is SNHLY, CDR2 FYNNEI. The CDR3 runs to 15 residues.

The chain couples TRBV3-1 to TRBJ2-1; 11 positions agree with TRBD2. The germline CDR1 and CDR2 sequences are LGHDT and YNNKEL (reference sequence). The CDR3 spans 17 residues. V lost 0 bases, J lost 4 bases, and 5 bases stayed unmatched. CDR3 DNA: TGTGCCAGCAGCCAAGAGGCGGCTAGCGGGAGGTACAATGAGCAGTTCTTC. Translation gives CASSQEAASGRYNEQFF.

The V and J genes are TRBV6-4 and TRBJ2-6; 9 bases agree with TRBD2. This CDR3 has 16 residues. Trimming at V came to 3 bases and at J to 0 bases, leaving 0 bases not matched to a gene. The germline V gene has CDR1 MRHNA and CDR2 SNTAGT. In DNA form, the CDR3 reads TGTGCCAGCAGTGAGCGGGGGGGCTCTGGGGCCAACGTCCTGACTTTC. It is translated as CASSERGGSGANVLTF.

A single count supports this clonotype. The chain couples TRBV7-2 to TRBJ2-2, with TRBD2 matching 7 bases. Germline trimming cut 0 bases from V and 5 bases from J; bases unmatched to any gene: 3. The CDR3 length is 15 residues. CDR1 is SGHTA, CDR2 FQGNSA, per germline. CDR3 sequence reads: CASSLAGGDTGELFF. The CDR3 DNA reads as TGTGCCAGCAGCTTAGCGGGAGGGGATACCGGGGAGCTGTTTTTT.